This T cell receptor beta chain was sequenced for a study of OX40 agonist ivuxolimab in advanced cancers. In the study overall: The group had a mean age of roughly 56 years, ranged from about 23 to 79, and was 75% to 85% male. Partial responses occurred in Three dose-escalation patients, one with hepatocellular carcinoma and two with cutaneous melanoma.

Trimming removed 3 bases from V and 7 bases from J, with 7 bases in between. There are 12 residues in the CDR3. The germline V gene encodes CDR1 MDHEN and CDR2 SYDVKM. General study findings and limits: The study observed clonal expansion of CD4+ and CD8+ blood T cells by week 6 at 0.1 to 3.0 mg/kg.

The repertoire was sequenced with immunoSEQ multiplex PCR; TCRdb's copy has only in-frame clones and lacks some. The table lists about 96,000 clones, around 91% of them singletons. Samples of blood were obtained at baseline, on cycle 4 day 1, and on cycle 7 day 1. Comment on this clone: What it binds is unknown.

This receptor was identified in an adult with an advanced solid tumor such as melanoma, head and neck, liver or kidney cancer. This chain joins TRBV28 and TRBJ1-5; no firm D call. The specimen comprised CD4+ or CD8+ T cells sorted from blood, sampled in a trial of the OX40 agonist ivuxolimab. The CDR3 nucleotides are TGTGCCAGCAGTTTTTTAAACCAGCCCCAGCATTTT. Protein product: CASSFLNQPQHF.